The rows below give T cell receptor beta chains drawn from one sample of a study of T cells in Graves' hyperthyroidism and ophthalmopathy. From the multiplex PCR reads, TCRdb called clonotypes with MiXCR, one entry per CDR3 protein. The sample includes approximately 400,000 distinct CDR3 sequences, 15% of them seen just once. Sequencing used blood. The receptors here all came from a woman aged 25 to 45 with Graves' hyperthyroidism. Each CDR3 is given with its conserved first and last residue. D genes are given only for firm matches. Rows may omit the clone size; those that give it use once, few, many or a size class.

TRBD2 TRBJ2-3 TRBV19 few TGTGCCAGTAGTATGACCCGGCTAGCGGGCACAGATACGCAGTATTTT CASSMTRLAGTDTQYF
TRBD1 TRBJ2-5 TRBV7-9 many TGTGCCAGCAGCCGACAGGGGGCCCAAGAGACCCAGTACTTC CASSRQGAQETQYF
NA TRBJ1-3 TRBV7-9 few TGTGCCAGCAGCCCTCAGGGGCCAAACACCATATATTTT CASSPQGPNTIYF
TRBD1 TRBJ1-2 TRBV18 many TGTGCCAGCAGCCCCGACAGGGACTATGGCTACACCTTC CASSPDRDYGYTF
NA TRBJ2-7 TRBV6-1 many TGTGCCAGCAGTGAAGTCGGGATCGCGGGTCGCGAGCAGTACTTC CASSEVGIAGREQYF
NA TRBJ1-3 TRBV6-1 once TGTGCCAGCAGTCAAGACGGGAGCTCTGGAAACACCATATATTTT CASSQDGSSGNTIYF
NA TRBJ2-5 TRBV24-1 NA TGTGCCACCAGTGATTTGGTTGGTGGGGAAGAGACCCAGTACTTC CATSDLVGGEETQYF
TRBD2 TRBJ2-2 TRBV10-3 NA TGTGCCATCAGTGAGTCGACTAGCGGGAGTCGGTCCGCGAACACCGGGGAGCTGTTTTTT CAISESTSGSRSANTGELFF
NA TRBJ2-7 TRBV5-1 many TGCGCCAGCAACAACAGGGAGAGGGGCTACGAGCAGTACTTC CASNNRERGYEQYF
TRBD2 TRBJ2-1 TRBV28 many TGTGCCAGCAGGGGACTAGCGGGATACAATGAGCAGTTCTTC CASRGLAGYNEQFF
TRBD1 TRBJ2-1 TRBV19 few TGTGCCAGTAACCCACAGGGACAGACCTACAATGAGCAGTTCTTC CASNPQGQTYNEQFF